The text below deals with one T cell receptor beta chain. Its antigen is not identified. These data come from a study of vaccination effects on CD4 cells after COVID-19. After expansion with viral peptide pools in the ViraFEST assay, antigen-specific CD4+ T cells were sequenced. Isolation of CD4+ T cells took place after 10 days of culture. Neither prior SARS-CoV-2 infection nor positive nucleocapsid antibodies were present in the vaccine recipients. Every well got around 2 million PBMC, which were grown with around 10 IU/ml IL-2 and roughly 9.3 ug/ml peptides. Only in-frame clones appear in the TCRdb table, and some are missing; sequencing was by immunoSEQ multiplex PCR. The data show under 55,000 clones, about four fifths seen once. This receptor was identified in a human donor who received a COVID-19 vaccine. The sequencing used CD4+ T cells from PBMCs cultured with HCoV-OC43 spike peptides, collected before COVID-19 vaccination. Indicated subset: HCoV-OC43 spike overlapping peptide pool stimulation.

CDR3 amino acids: CANTSGTTKFNSNQPQHF. CDR3 in DNA: TGCGCCAATACGTCCGGGACAACGAAATTCAATAGCAATCAGCCCCAGCATTTT. The chain carries TRBV10-1 and TRBJ1-5; a weak D match, TRBD1 (6 bases). The CDR3 contains 18 residues. The V end lost 10 bases, the J end lost 0 bases, and 25 bases lay between the germline ends. Germline V lookup: CDR1 WNHNN, CDR2 SYGVQD (reference sequence).